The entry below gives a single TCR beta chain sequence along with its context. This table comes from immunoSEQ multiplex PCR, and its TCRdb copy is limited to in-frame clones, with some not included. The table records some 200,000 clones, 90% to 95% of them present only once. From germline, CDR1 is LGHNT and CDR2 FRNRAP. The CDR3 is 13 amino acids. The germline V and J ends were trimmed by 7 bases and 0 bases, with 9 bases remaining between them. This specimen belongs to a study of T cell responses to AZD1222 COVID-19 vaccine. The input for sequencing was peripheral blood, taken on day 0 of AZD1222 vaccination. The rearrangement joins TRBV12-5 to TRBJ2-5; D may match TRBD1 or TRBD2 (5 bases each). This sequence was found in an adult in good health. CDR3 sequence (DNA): TGTGCTAGTGCGGTGGGGGACCAAGAGACCCAGTACTTC. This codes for CASAVGDQETQYF.